The 6 T cell receptor beta chains listed next were all sequenced from one sample in a study of a mutant IDH1 vaccine in newly diagnosed glioma. Described time point: baseline, week 1 (first vaccination visit). This sample's treatment: pre-vaccination baseline after standard-of-care therapy. Sequenced by immunoSEQ multiplex PCR; TCRdb stores in-frame clones only, minus some. The profile shows 75,000 to 100,000 clones, over 70% of them singletons. The sample was PBMCs, taken from a glioma patient treated with radiotherapy, temozolomide or both. The receptor source for this set is a man aged 35-49 years with glioma. Some clones in this sample may be carry-over from other donors' samples.

The rearrangement uses TRBV6-1 and TRBJ1-4; no clear D. Germline CDR1 and CDR2: MNHNS and SASEGT. Trimming took 2 bases from V and 10 from J, leaving 11 bases between them. The CDR3 is made up of 13 amino acids. This chain's CDR3 is CASSESPLGKLFF. The DNA for the CDR3 is TGTGCCAGCAGTGAATCCCCGTTGGGAAAACTGTTTTTT.

The chain recombines TRBV9 with TRBJ2-1; maybe TRBD1 (6 bases). Germline V gives CDR1 SGDLS, CDR2 YYNGEE. This CDR3 is 19 amino acids long. Trimming removed 0 bases from V and 1 base from J, with 20 bases in between. The CDR3 protein is CASSVALYGPGESYNEQFF. The CDR3 region has the DNA TGTGCCAGCAGCGTAGCTCTTTATGGCCCAGGGGAGTCCTACAATGAGCAGTTCTTC. Full variable domain (missing parts from reference TRBV9 and TRBJ2-1): DSGVTQTPKHLITATGQRVTLRCSPRSGDLSVYWYQQSLDQGLQFLIQYYNGEERAKGNILERFSAQQFPDLHSELNLSSLELGDSALYFCASSVALYGPGESYNEQFFGPGTRLTVL.

This rearrangement joins TRBV6-1 to TRBJ1-6; tentative D call: TRBD1 (6 bases). This CDR3 region has 11 residues. Looked up from germline, CDR1 is MNHNS and CDR2 is SASEGT. Trimming stripped 7 bases from V and 13 bases from J, with 11 bases between. The CDR3 DNA follows: TGTGCCAGCAACAGGGTCGGGCCCCTCCACTTT. This codes for CASNRVGPLHF.

V and J are TRBV5-1 and TRBJ2-2; D ambiguous. The CDR3 is 15 amino acids. Trimming left V 5 bases short and J 3 bases short, with 14 bases between. Germline CDR1 is SGHRS and CDR2 is YFSETQ. The CDR3 sequence is CASRPLVPDTGELFF. Written as DNA, the CDR3 is TGCGCCAGCAGGCCCCTGGTACCGGACACCGGGGAGCTGTTTTTT.

J is TRBJ1-2 and V is TRBV29-1, with TRBD1 matching 10 bases. In germline, CDR1 is SQVTM, CDR2 ANQGSEA. V dropped 0 bases and J dropped 6; count of bases not matched to a gene: 7. The CDR3 consists of 15 residues. CDR3 sequence (DNA): TGCAGCGTTGAAGAGTTCGGGACAGGGGCGGATGGCTACACCTTC. Its protein product is CSVEEFGTGADGYTF.

The gene calls are TRBV5-1 and TRBJ2-2; 8 bases are a match to TRBD1. The germline CDR1 and CDR2 sequences are SGHRS and YFSETQ. The CDR3 contains 16 residues. The V segment lost 1 base and the J segment 1 base; nucleotides outside the gene matches: 3. The CDR3 coding sequence is TGCGCCAGCAGCTTGTATGGGACAGGGAACACCGGGGAGCTGTTTTTT. Translated: CASSLYGTGNTGELFF.